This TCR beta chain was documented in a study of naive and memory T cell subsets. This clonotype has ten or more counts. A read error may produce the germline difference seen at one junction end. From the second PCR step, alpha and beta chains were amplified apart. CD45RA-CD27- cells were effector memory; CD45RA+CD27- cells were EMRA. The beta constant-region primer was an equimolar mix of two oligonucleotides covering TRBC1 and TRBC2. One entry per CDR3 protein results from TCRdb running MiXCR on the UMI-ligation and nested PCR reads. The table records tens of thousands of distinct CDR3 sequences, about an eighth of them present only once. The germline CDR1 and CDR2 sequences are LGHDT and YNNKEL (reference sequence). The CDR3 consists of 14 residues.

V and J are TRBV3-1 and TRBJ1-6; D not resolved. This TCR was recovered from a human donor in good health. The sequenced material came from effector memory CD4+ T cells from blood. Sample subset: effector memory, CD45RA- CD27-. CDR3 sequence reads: CASSEEYFSSPLHF. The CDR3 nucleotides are TGTGCCAGCAGCGAAGAATATTTCAGTTCACCCCTCCACTTT. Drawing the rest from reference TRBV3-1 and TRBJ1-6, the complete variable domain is DTAVSQTPKYLVTQMGNDKSIKCEQNLGHDTMYWYKQDSKKFLKIMFSYNNKELIINETVPNRFSPKSPDKAHLNLHINSLELGDSAVYFCASSEEYFSSPLHFGNGTRLTVT.